This TCR beta chain was recovered during a study of siplizumab effects on memory and regulatory T cells (dated by TCRdb to the late 2010s). In the study overall: The study looked at the effect of siplizumab, an anti-CD2 antibody, on alloreactive T-cell subsets in allogeneic mixed lymphocyte reactions made from human PBMCs.

The CDR3 runs 13 amino acids, cysteine and phenylalanine included. Only CDR3 DNA remains: 39 bases, in frame from the first base. V sheds 0 bases and J sheds 2 bases, leaving 6 bases between their ends. Reading the germline V gene gives CDR1 SGHRS and CDR2 YFSETQ. Sorted unstimulated T cells and proliferating T cells recovered from mixed lymphocyte reactions were subjected to TCRbeta CDR3 sequencing. Fresh whole blood from approximately 11 HLA-typed healthy donors served as the source for isolating PBMCs. To map where alloreactive clones came from, CD4+ regulatory T cells in the unstimulated state were FACS-sorted. What the research found in general, with its limitations: Because sequences below about 10^-5 frequency were poorly captured, only a minor fraction of alloreactive clones could be mapped to unstimulated subsets. Roughly 80-97% of proliferating CD4+ or CD8+ clones could not be assigned a naive or memory phenotype. Whether proliferating Tregs from siplizumab cultures actually had suppressive function was not functionally confirmed. The cumulative frequency of alloreactive sequences that could be traced back to unstimulated CD4+ memory T cells was significantly reduced by siplizumab. Among mappable alloreactive CD4+ clones, an average Treg-derived fraction of about 70% was observed with siplizumab, compared with roughly 27% in control reactions. Unstimulated naive T cells appeared to be more diverse than memory T cells, and naive cells seemed to make a substantial contribution to the alloresponse.

Library generation was performed with the immunoSEQ multiplex PCR assay. The deep sequencing platform assayed around 95,000 TCR templates per sample. Genomic DNA extracted from sorted T cells was the material used for TCRbeta CDR3 sequencing. In the paper's pipeline: The R programming language was used for clonal analysis of the TCRbeta CDR3 data. Unstimulated samples were compared with post-reaction CFSE-low samples to define alloreactive CD4+ and CD8+ clones. By matching sequences to the repertoires of sorted unstimulated Treg and non-Treg cells, each alloreactive CD4+ clone was assigned a regulatory or non-regulatory origin. TCRdb retrieved this table from immuneACCESS and kept in-frame rearrangements only. Not all clones are present; in checked studies, unresolved V genes account for under half, and no reason is known for the remainder. For V, J and clone size, that table is used; D and trimming come from the DNA. For this sample the table gives approximately 100,000 clones, of which 90% to 95% were detected only once. The top ten clones comprise approximately 0.71% of the sample.

Remarks on this clone: Its cognate antigen has yet to be identified. One base away there is no much larger clone; base qualities are not given. Distinct nucleotide sequences in the sample also encode this CDR3.

Input material: Tregs sorted from blood. The clonotype was recovered from a human donor in good health. The chain uses TRBV5-1 and TRBJ2-7; the D gene lacks a confident call. The CDR3 protein sequence reads: CASSLGAAYEQYF. The DNA reads as follows: TGCGCCAGCAGCTTGGGAGCAGCCTACGAGCAGTACTTC.